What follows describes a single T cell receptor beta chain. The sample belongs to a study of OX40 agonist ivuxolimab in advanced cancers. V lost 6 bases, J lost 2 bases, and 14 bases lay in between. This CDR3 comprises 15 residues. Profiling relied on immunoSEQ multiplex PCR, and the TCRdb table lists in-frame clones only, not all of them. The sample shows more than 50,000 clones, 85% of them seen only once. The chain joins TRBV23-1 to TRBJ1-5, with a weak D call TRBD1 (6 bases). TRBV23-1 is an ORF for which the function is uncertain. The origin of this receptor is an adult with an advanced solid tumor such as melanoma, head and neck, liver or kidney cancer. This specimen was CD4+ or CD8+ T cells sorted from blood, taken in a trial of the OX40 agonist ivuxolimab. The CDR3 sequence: CASSDQGRGNQPQHF. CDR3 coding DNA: TGCGCCAGCAGCGATCAGGGGAGAGGCAATCAGCCCCAGCATTTT.